A selection of T cell receptor beta chains follows, all from one sample in a study of cytomegalovirus exposure and HLA in healthy donors. Sequencing was performed with immunoSEQ multiplex PCR; in TCRdb, only in-frame clones are kept and a portion is missing. The top ten hold 4.8% of the sample, which has roughly 170,000 clones, 84% seen once. The specimen was PBMCs. The receptor source for this set is a young man in good health and CMV-seronegative. CDR3s include the opening cysteine and the closing phenylalanine or tryptophan. A D gene is named only where the DNA matches it firmly. Clone size appears in some rows only: once, few, many, or a class for an expanded clone.

-,TRBV6-5,TRBJ1-1,-,CASNMGGATEAFF,TGTGCCAGCAATATGGGGGGGGCAACTGAAGCTTTCTTT
TRBD1,TRBV28,TRBJ2-7,-,CASSSPGQGYYEQYF,TGTGCCAGCAGTTCACCGGGACAGGGATACTACGAGCAGTACTTC
-,TRBV19,TRBJ2-7,-,CASSIPGTFYEQYF,TGTGCCAGTAGTATACCCGGGACATTTTACGAGCAGTACTTC
TRBD1,TRBV5-1,TRBJ2-7,-,CASSWGGTGLHEQYF,TGCGCCAGCAGTTGGGGGGGGACAGGGCTCCACGAGCAGTACTTC
-,TRBV12-5,TRBJ1-5,-,CASGLLRSGDSNQPQHF,TGTGCTAGTGGTTTGCTACGTTCAGGGGATAGCAATCAGCCCCAGCATTTT
-,TRBV7-3,TRBJ2-1,-,CASSPTRERRHEQFF,TGTGCCAGCAGCCCCACCCGGGAGAGGAGGCATGAGCAGTTCTTC
-,TRBV18,TRBJ1-3,-,CASSPAGPLSGNTIYF,TGTGCCAGCTCACCAGCAGGCCCTCTCTCTGGAAACACCATATATTTT
TRBD1,TRBV6-1,TRBJ2-7,few,CASTPRDRSYEQYF,TGTGCCAGCACCCCCAGGGACAGATCCTACGAGCAGTACTTC
TRBD1,TRBV5-4,TRBJ2-7,-,CASNRDRGTYEQYF,TGTGCCAGTAACCGGGACAGGGGAACCTACGAGCAGTACTTC
-,TRBV5-4,TRBJ2-4,-,CASSSWGGASKNIQYF,TGTGCCAGCAGTTCCTGGGGGGGGGCGTCCAAAAACATTCAGTACTTC
TRBD1,TRBV7-9,TRBJ1-4,few,CASTGQGTTNEKLFF,TGTGCCAGTACGGGACAGGGAACAACTAATGAAAAACTGTTTTTT
TRBD1,TRBV4-3,TRBJ2-7,few,CASSQGRTGWREQYF,TGCGCCAGCAGCCAAGGAAGGACAGGGTGGAGGGAGCAGTACTTC
TRBD2,TRBV9,TRBJ2-7,-,CASSSSGGSYEQYF,TGTGCCAGCAGCTCGTCGGGAGGGTCCTACGAGCAGTACTTC
TRBD1,TRBV4-3,TRBJ2-7,-,CASSQAGQGYEQYF,TGCGCCAGCAGCCAAGCGGGACAGGGCTACGAGCAGTACTTC
TRBD1,TRBV5-4,TRBJ2-5,-,CASSVQGARETQYF,TGTGCCAGCAGCGTTCAGGGGGCCAGAGAGACCCAGTACTTC
TRBD2,TRBV2,TRBJ2-1,-,CASRGGTSGSYNEQFF,TGTGCCAGCAGGGGTGGGACTAGCGGGTCCTACAATGAGCAGTTCTTC
-,TRBV28,TRBJ2-3,few,CASIRDTTAPREQYF,TGTGCCAGCATCCGGGACACAACCGCCCCTCGAGAGCAGTATTTT
-,TRBV6-5,TRBJ2-5,-,CASSYSAERGTQYF,TGTGCCAGCAGTTACTCGGCGGAAAGGGGGACCCAGTACTTC
TRBD2,TRBV20-1,TRBJ2-1,-,CSARSGGEQFF,TGCAGTGCTAGATCGGGGGGTGAGCAGTTCTTC
-,TRBV4-3,TRBJ1-2,-,CASSQTLLPYGYTF,TGCGCCAGCAGCCAGACTCTTCTACCCTATGGCTACACCTTC
-,TRBV19,TRBJ1-1,few,CASSISERSEAFF,TGTGCCAGTAGTATTAGTGAGCGGAGTGAAGCTTTCTTT
TRBD1,TRBV19,TRBJ1-1,few,CASSMGQGLTEAFF,TGTGCCAGTAGCATGGGACAGGGGCTCACTGAAGCTTTCTTT